A selection of T cell receptor beta chains follows, all from one sample in a study of cytomegalovirus exposure and HLA in healthy donors. Clones were read by immunoSEQ multiplex PCR, and TCRdb kept only the in-frame ones, dropping some. The profile shows about 96,000 clones, around 79% of them singletons. Material for sequencing was PBMCs. The origin of the receptors is a woman aged 70-85 years in good health and CMV-seropositive. The conserved cysteine and the conserved F or W are not part of the CDR3 here.

ASSSLAGAHNEQF,TRBV5-4
ASSLRDRGGTEAF,TRBV9
ASSFGQGAGEQF,TRBV11-1
ASSSRGGMNTEAF,TRBV6-1
ASSPTGAPKETQY,TRBV18
ASSPPNSGNTIY,TRBV28
ASSLDRRGEQY,TRBV7-2
ASSQKPGTLSYNEQF,TRBV11-2
ASSSGQGRSYYEQY,TRBV11-2
ASSLGSGGYTYEQY,TRBV7-8
AWSGGGSRYEQY,TRBV30
ASSLSYRDRGFSGELF,TRBV7-3
SVEDRGAGGGYGYT,TRBV29-1
ASSTQGNIQY,TRBV19
ASSVAGLTYEQY,TRBV27
ASSTDRASEAF,TRBV6-5
ASSFALQGNEQF,TRBV5-1
ASSSSGGFSNQPQH,TRBV5-6
AKSFRTGPNSPLH,TRBV5-1
ASSYGESGTEAF,TRBV6-6
ASSEALGLAGGPRVGELF,TRBV6-1
ASSSQGYEQY,TRBV5-1
ASSSGATWGEQY,TRBV27
ASTSGGAHPDTQY,TRBV28
ASSGGREGYT,TRBV13
ASSLVPPGTGFSPLH,TRBV7-2
ASSLDSAGSGTEAF,TRBV11-2